The present entry profiles one T cell receptor beta chain with its context. Its antigen is as yet unknown. The data originate from a study of vaccination and CD4 T cells after COVID-19. Treatment denoted: 10-day PBMC culture with coronavirus spike peptide pools or control peptides (ViraFEST assay). Each well received 2 million or so PBMCs, cultured with around 10 IU/ml IL-2 and 10 ug/ml peptide pools. Sequenced with the Oncomine TCR Beta short-read assay was DNA taken from cultured CD4+ T cells. Each CDR3 protein gets one entry after TCRdb re-called the PCR reads with MiXCR. This sample has approximately 13,000 distinct CDR3 sequences; roughly 73% occur once, and the top ten carry under 30%. Germline loops: CDR1 MNHEY, CDR2 SVGAGI. The CDR3 length is 15 residues. V was pared by 2 bases and J by 0 bases, with 8 bases between.

Sequencing used CD4+ T cells from blood, cultured in vitro. The clonotype comes from a human donor who had recovered from COVID-19. The V gene is TRBV6-5, the J gene TRBJ2-1; D remains ambiguous. The CDR3 loop reads CASSYVTSSYNEQFF. As DNA, the CDR3 is TGTGCCAGCAGTTACGTCACCAGCTCCTACAATGAGCAGTTCTTC.